These T cell receptor beta chains were read from a single sample in a study of identical twins. TCRdb itself ran the 5' RACE reads through MiXCR, one entry per CDR3 protein. The data show 1.5 million or so distinct CDR3 sequences, with about 31% seen just once and around 0.3% held by the top ten. Sequencing was carried out using cord blood. The receptors come from a newborn girl in good health. CDR3s include the opening cysteine and the closing phenylalanine or tryptophan. The D gene is left open where the match is weak. For some rows the clone size is stated as once, few or many, or as a class when expanded; others skip it.

>TRBJ1-5|TRBD1|once|TRBV20-1
CSARDGDRGQPQHF
TGCAGTGCTAGAGATGGGGACAGGGGGCAGCCCCAGCATTTT
>TRBJ2-5|-|many|TRBV29-1
CSACSGSGEQYF
TGCAGCGCGTGTTCAGGATCGGGAGAGCAGTACTTC
>TRBJ1-2|-|-|TRBV6-6
CASSLAWGQGGYTF
TGTGCCAGCAGTTTAGCTTGGGGGCAGGGTGGCTACACCTTC
>TRBJ1-2|-|-|TRBV14
CASSQDPGGRYTF
TGTGCCAGCAGCCAAGATCCGGGGGGACGCTACACCTTC
>TRBJ2-1|TRBD1|-|TRBV12-3/TRBV12-4
CASSFSTGGNEQFF
TGTGCCAGCAGTTTCTCGACAGGGGGCAATGAGCAGTTCTTC
>TRBJ2-5|TRBD2|-|TRBV10-3
CAASPGLAGREQYF
TGTGCCGCCTCCCCGGGACTAGCGGGGCGGGAGCAGTACTTC
>TRBJ2-1|-|-|TRBV7-9
CASSFLAIDYNEQFF
TGTGCCAGCAGCTTTCTAGCGATAGACTACAATGAGCAGTTCTTC
>TRBJ2-7|TRBD1|few|TRBV9
CASSARDSPYEQYF
TGTGCCAGCAGCGCCCGGGACAGTCCCTACGAGCAGTACTTC
>TRBJ1-1|-|-|TRBV20-1
CSAGTLGAFF
TGCAGTGCTGGTACCTTGGGGGCTTTCTTT
>TRBJ2-1|TRBD2|-|TRBV4-1
CASTGWTSGGVGTYNEQFF
TGCGCCAGCACCGGTTGGACTAGCGGGGGGGTCGGGACCTACAATGAGCAGTTCTTC
>TRBJ2-1|TRBD1|many|TRBV6-5
CASRLGQGYNEQFF
TGTGCCAGCAGGCTTGGACAGGGCTACAATGAGCAGTTCTTC
>TRBJ2-7|TRBD2|once|TRBV20-1
CSARPPFNRLAGGYEQYF
TGCAGTGCTAGACCCCCCTTCAATCGTCTAGCGGGAGGGTACGAGCAGTACTTC
>TRBJ1-1|-|few|TRBV9
CASSPRGHRNTEAFF
TGTGCCAGCAGCCCCCGGGGACACCGGAACACTGAAGCTTTCTTT
>TRBJ1-2|-|few|TRBV5-1
CASSLEGSWYGYTF
TGCGCCAGCAGCTTGGAGGGCAGTTGGTATGGCTACACCTTC
>TRBJ1-1|-|-|TRBV29-1
CSVHLGVNTEDFF
TGCAGCGTTCACCTTGGGGTTAACACTGAAGATTTCTTT
>TRBJ2-7|-|-|TRBV5-4
CASTLGPLGYEQYF
TGTGCCAGCACCTTGGGCCCGTTAGGATACGAGCAGTACTTC
>TRBJ2-7|TRBD2|few|TRBV7-9
CASSPPWETSGIHEQYF
TGTGCCAGCAGCCCCCCCTGGGAGACTAGCGGGATCCACGAGCAGTACTTC
>TRBJ2-7|-|few|TRBV28
CASSLDPVGYEQYF
TGTGCCAGCAGTTTAGACCCGGTCGGCTACGAGCAGTACTTC
>TRBJ2-1|-|-|TRBV9
CASSRDTRSVFHEQFF
TGTGCCAGCAGCCGCGACACGAGGAGCGTGTTTCATGAGCAGTTCTTC
>TRBJ2-5|-|few|TRBV6-2/TRBV6-3
CASSQTGIETQYF
TGTGCCAGCAGCCAAACAGGGATCGAGACCCAGTACTTC
>TRBJ2-1|-|many|TRBV10-3
CAISEGPSPYNEQFF
TGTGCCATCAGTGAAGGGCCTAGCCCATACAATGAGCAGTTCTTC